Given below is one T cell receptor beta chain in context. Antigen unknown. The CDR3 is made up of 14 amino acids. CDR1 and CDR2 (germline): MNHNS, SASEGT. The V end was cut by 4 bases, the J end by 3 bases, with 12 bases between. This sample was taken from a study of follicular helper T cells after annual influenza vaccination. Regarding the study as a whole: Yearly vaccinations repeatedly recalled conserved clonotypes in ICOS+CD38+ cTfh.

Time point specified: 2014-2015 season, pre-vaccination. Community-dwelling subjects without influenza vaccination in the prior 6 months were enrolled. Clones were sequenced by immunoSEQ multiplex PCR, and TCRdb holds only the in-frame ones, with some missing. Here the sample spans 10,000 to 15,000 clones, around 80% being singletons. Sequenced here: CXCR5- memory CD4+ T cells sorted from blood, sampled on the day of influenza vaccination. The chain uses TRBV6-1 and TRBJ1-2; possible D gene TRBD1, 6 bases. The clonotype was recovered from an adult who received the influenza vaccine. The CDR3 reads CASSVRGQDYGYTF. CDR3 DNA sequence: TGTGCCAGCAGTGTGCGGGGGCAAGACTATGGCTACACCTTC.